These 3 T cell receptor beta chains originate from one sample sequenced in a study of blood T cell repertoires in COVID-19. Some clones are missing from TCRdb's copy, which holds only in-frame ones; the method was immunoSEQ multiplex PCR. The sample yields 210,000 or so clones, about nine tenths seen once. Input material: peripheral blood. All receptors derive from a woman between 55 and 75 years old with acute or convalescent COVID-19.

The chain is built from TRBV7-9 and TRBJ1-3, with 7 bases lining up with TRBD1. This CDR3 has 16 residues. Trimming at V came to 4 bases and at J to 0 bases, leaving 6 bases not matched to a gene. CDR1 is SEHNR, CDR2 FQNEAQ, per germline (reference sequence). CDR3 residues: CASSSVDRVSGNTIYF. DNA for the CDR3: TGTGCCAGCAGCTCAGTTGACAGGGTCTCTGGAAACACCATATATTTT.

This chain joins TRBV5-1 and TRBJ1-1, with D possibly matching TRBD1 (5 bases). V lost 3 bases and J 0 bases, leaving 9 bases between the germline ends. CDR3 size: 14 residues. Germline V gives CDR1 SGHRS, CDR2 YFSETQ. The CDR3 DNA reads as TGCGCCAGCAGCTATAAGGGGATGAACACTGAAGCTTTCTTT. The encoded protein is CASSYKGMNTEAFF.

This clone was counted once. This chain links TRBV10-2 with TRBJ2-7, with D tentatively TRBD1 (5 bases). Trimming took off 8 bases at V and 2 bases at J, with 19 bases between the two ends. CDR1 is WSHSY, CDR2 SAAADI, per germline. The CDR3 sequence is 15 residues long. CDR3: CASLALQVLTYEQYF. For the CDR3, the DNA is TGCGCCAGCCTGGCCTTACAGGTACTTACCTACGAGCAGTACTTC.